The present T cell receptor (beta chain) was sequenced within a study of shared clonotypes between healthy human individuals. Whole-study results and caveats: For naive CD4 cells, roughly 5% of clonotypes were shared across several donors.

CDR1 is ENHRY and CDR2 is SYGVKD in the germline V gene. The CDR3 is 18 amino acids. V lost 7 bases and J 3 bases, leaving 25 bases between the germline ends. Comments on this clone: Its antigen is unidentified.

Measured with immunoSEQ multiplex PCR; TCRdb has only the in-frame clones, and not every one. This table has 1,400,000 or so clones, about 98.5% appearing once. This receptor was obtained from a young man in good health. The V and J genes are TRBV10-3 and TRBJ2-1; the D gene is possibly TRBD1 (9 bases). Input material: naive CD4+ T cells sorted from blood. Indicated subset: CD45RA+ positively selected. This chain's CDR3 is CAITPGQGGLAGYNEQFF. In nucleotides, the CDR3 is TGTGCCATCACTCCGGGACAGGGAGGGCTAGCGGGCTACAATGAGCAGTTCTTC.